Listed here are 23 T cell receptor beta chains from one sample, sequenced in a study of identical twins. One entry per CDR3 protein, called by TCRdb with MiXCR from the 5' RACE reads. The data contain fewer than 350,000 distinct CDR3 sequences, under 9% of them singletons. These sequences were also reported in another study, on yellow fever vaccine responses in identical twins.

The sequenced sample was memory (CD45RO+) T cells sorted from blood. The receptor source for this set is a woman between 18 and 29 years old in good health.

This clonotype was seen repeatedly, ten times or more. The rearrangement links TRBV7-9 to TRBJ2-2; D is possibly TRBD2 (6 bases). The ends were cut back, 7 bases at V and 1 base at J, with 16 bases in the middle. There are 16 residues in the CDR3. Germline values: CDR1 SEHNR, CDR2 FQNEAQ (reference sequence). The CDR3 spells CASTGMGGKNTGELFF. CDR3 DNA: TGTGCCAGCACCGGGATGGGGGGAAAGAACACCGGGGAGCTGTTTTTT.

This clonotype was seen many times. The chain couples TRBV12-3 or TRBV12-4 to TRBJ1-3; D call uncertain. V lost 7 bases to trimming and J lost 0 bases, with 10 bases between them. The CDR3 sequence is 14 residues long. CDR3 DNA sequence: TGTGCCAGCATCCCACAAAGCTCTGGAAACACCATATATTTT. Translation: CASIPQSSGNTIYF.

Of note for this clonotype: Since no conserved phenylalanine or tryptophan closes the CDR3, a read error is the likely cause. The chain combines TRBV10-2 with TRBJ2-1, with 10 bases matching TRBD2. The CDR3 runs 18 residues. With 6 bases clipped from V and 2 bases from J, the junction kept 13 bases outside the gene matches. Germline V gene data show CDR1 as WSHSY and CDR2 as SAAADI. Here the CDR3 reads CASREGDAGTSAYNEQFL. The CDR3 DNA follows: TGCGCCAGCAGGGAGGGGGATGCCGGGACTAGCGCCTACAATGAGCAGTTCCTC.

This clonotype was observed at least ten times. The gene calls are TRBV20-1 and TRBJ2-5, with no clear D. CDR1 DFQATT and CDR2 SNEGSKA come from the germline V gene (reference sequence). The CDR3 totals 13 residues. The V gene lost 7 bases and the J gene lost 6 bases, with 18 bases spanning the gap. The CDR3 sequence is CSVVGWDRKTQYF. The CDR3 DNA follows: TGCAGTGTCGTCGGCTGGGATAGGAAGACCCAGTACTTC.

The rearrangement joins TRBV19 to TRBJ2-5; 7 bases are a match to TRBD2. The trim removed 3 bases at V and 3 bases at J, leaving 1 base unmatched. The germline CDR1 and CDR2 sequences are LNHDA and SQIVND (reference sequence). This CDR3 is 13 amino acids long. CDR3: CASSIGGKETQYF. DNA of the CDR3: TGTGCCAGTAGTATCGGGGGGAAAGAGACCCAGTACTTC.

The chain carries TRBV5-6 and TRBJ2-7; D possibly matches TRBD1 or TRBD2 (5 bases each). The germline V and J ends were trimmed by 4 bases and 3 bases, with 11 bases remaining between them. CDR3 length: 13 residues. The germline V gene has CDR1 SGHDT and CDR2 YYEEEE. CDR3 in amino acids: CASSPGLLYEQYF. CDR3 sequence (DNA): TGTGCCAGCAGCCCGGGGCTCCTCTACGAGCAGTACTTC.

This clonotype has a handful of counts. The CDR3: CASSVAGLAGGFHNEQFF. The CDR3 DNA sequence: TGTGCCAGCAGCGTAGCGGGACTAGCGGGAGGCTTCCACAATGAGCAGTTCTTC. The J gene is TRBJ2-1, the V gene TRBV9, with 15 bases fitting TRBD2. From germline, CDR1 is SGDLS and CDR2 YYNGEE. The CDR3 sequence is 18 residues long. The V gene end was trimmed by 0 bases and the J gene end by 5 bases; junction bases not matched to a gene: 6.

The V and J genes are TRBV20-1 and TRBJ2-1, with 8 nucleotides matching TRBD2. The germline CDR1 and CDR2 sequences are DFQATT and SNEGSKA (reference sequence). V gave up 3 bases and J gave up 7 bases; unmatched junction bases: 5. The CDR3 runs 13 residues. The CDR3 protein is CSASGRAQNEQFF. The CDR3, as DNA: TGCAGTGCTAGCGGGAGGGCCCAGAATGAGCAGTTCTTC.

The chain couples TRBV4-1 to TRBJ2-5; D might be TRBD1 or TRBD2, each matching 5 bases. Germline lookup yields CDR1 MGHRA and CDR2 YSYEKL. This CDR3 contains 14 residues. V was clipped by 2 bases and J by 4 bases, with 11 bases between them. The CDR3 sequence: CASSQSGPRETQYF. The CDR3 coding sequence is TGCGCCAGCAGCCAATCGGGACCTCGAGAGACCCAGTACTTC.

This clonotype has a count of ten or more. The CDR3 protein is CSVRDSGYGYTF. CDR3 bases: TGCAGCGTTAGGGACAGCGGCTATGGCTACACCTTC. The chain couples TRBV29-1 to TRBJ1-2, with 7 bases that match TRBD1. CDR1 SQVTM and CDR2 ANQGSEA come from the germline V gene. Losses at the gene ends were 5 bases for V and 4 bases for J; bases not matched to a gene: 4. The CDR3 runs 12 residues. The full variable domain, with the rest looked up from reference TRBV29-1 and TRBJ1-2, is SAVISQKPSRDICQRGTSLTIQCQVDSQVTMMFWYRQQPGQSLTLIATANQGSEATYESGFVIDKFPISRPNLTFSTLTVSNMSPEDSSIYLCSVRDSGYGYTFGSGTRLTVV.

This clonotype occurred many times. The chain carries TRBV5-1 and TRBJ2-1; a weak D match, TRBD2 (6 bases). The V end was cut by 8 bases, the J end by 2 bases, with 14 bases between. This CDR3 has 14 residues. The germline V gene has CDR1 SGHRS and CDR2 YFSETQ. CDR3 sequence reads: CASRTGETYNEQFF. CDR3 DNA: TGCGCCAGTCGAACGGGGGAAACCTACAATGAGCAGTTCTTC.

Ten or more counts support this clonotype. The V and J genes are TRBV3-1 and TRBJ2-3; D is unclear. The V end was cut by 0 bases, the J end by 3 bases, with 16 bases between. Per the germline V gene, CDR1 is LGHDT and CDR2 is YNNKEL (reference sequence). This CDR3 has 17 residues. The DNA of the CDR3 is TGTGCCAGCAGCCAAGATAACTCGGACCTTCCTACAGATACGCAGTATTTT. Encoded protein: CASSQDNSDLPTDTQYF.

Ten or more counts support this clonotype. The J gene is TRBJ2-7, the V gene TRBV10-3; TRBD1 matches at 7 bases. The CDR3 length is 13 residues. CDR1 ENHRY and CDR2 SYGVKD come from the germline V gene. The V segment lost 6 bases and the J segment 0 bases; nucleotides outside the gene matches: 2. CDR3 nucleotide sequence: TGTGCCATCAGAGACAGGGACTCCTACGAGCAGTACTTC. Protein sequence: CAIRDRDSYEQYF.

The V and J genes are TRBV10-3 and TRBJ1-3; 10 nucleotides match TRBD1. The CDR3 is 16 residues long. The germline CDR1 and CDR2 sequences are ENHRY and SYGVKD. J was trimmed by 3 bases and V by 8 bases; bases with no gene match: 10. The CDR3 DNA reads as TGTGCCATCTTAAAACCGACAGGGGGCATTGGAAACACCATATATTTT. Translating it yields CAILKPTGGIGNTIYF.

The rearrangement uses TRBV24-1 and TRBJ2-5; D gene unclear. V lost 0 bases and J 2 bases, leaving 9 bases between the germline ends. Germline CDR1 is KGHDR and CDR2 is SFDVKD. This CDR3 is built from 15 residues. CDR3: CATSDLGLEQETQYF. In nucleotides, the CDR3 is TGTGCCACCAGTGATTTGGGTCTAGAACAAGAGACCCAGTACTTC.

This clonotype was found a few times. The gene calls are TRBV27 and TRBJ2-1; TRBD1 might be the D (5 bases). Trimming shortened V by 7 bases and J by 0 bases, and 7 bases separated the two germline ends. The CDR3 loop spans 13 amino acids. Germline-derived CDR1 and CDR2 are MNHEY and SMNVEV (reference sequence). The CDR3, as DNA: TGTGCCAGCAAGACAGCCTCCTACAATGAGCAGTTCTTC. It translates to CASKTASYNEQFF.

The J gene is TRBJ2-1, the V gene TRBV5-8; TRBD2 matches 13 bases. The junction had 3 bases not matched to a gene; V was cut back by 2 bases and J by 7 bases. Germline CDR1 SGHTS, CDR2 YDEGEE. CDR3 length equals 15 residues. The CDR3 spells CASSFQLAGGNEQFF. DNA for the CDR3: TGTGCCAGCAGCTTCCAACTAGCGGGAGGGAATGAGCAGTTCTTC.

This clonotype appeared many times. V and J are TRBV12-3 or TRBV12-4 and TRBJ2-1; 11 bases line up with TRBD2. CDR3 length: 15 residues. The J segment lost 7 bases and the V segment lost 6 bases, leaving 8 bases of the junction unmatched. CDR3 bases: TGTGCCAGCAGGAATAGCGGGAGGGGCGGTAATGAGCAGTTCTTC. This translates into CASRNSGRGGNEQFF.

This clonotype was counted ten times or more. This chain links TRBV3-1 with TRBJ1-1, with a tentative D call TRBD1 (5 bases). There are 17 residues in the CDR3. V was shortened by 2 bases and J by 4 bases, with 20 bases between the two germline ends. Germline V gene sequence: CDR1 LGHDT, CDR2 YNNKEL (reference sequence). In DNA form, the CDR3 reads TGTGCCAGCAGCCAATTCAGTACAGGATTCCAACGCACTGAAGCTTTCTTT. This sequence encodes CASSQFSTGFQRTEAFF.

This clonotype was found many times. J is TRBJ2-1 and V is TRBV12-3 or TRBV12-4; the D gene is possibly TRBD1 (6 bases). V was pared by 2 bases and J by 6 bases, with 8 bases between. This CDR3 region has 13 residues. In nucleotides, the CDR3 is TGTGCCAGCAGTTTAAAAGGGGGCAATGAGCAGTTCTTC. Amino acid sequence: CASSLKGGNEQFF.

V is TRBV29-1 and J is TRBJ1-1; the D gene is possibly TRBD1 (6 bases). CDR3 length equals 14 residues. Germline V lookup: CDR1 SQVTM, CDR2 ANQGSEA. The germline V and J ends were trimmed by 5 bases and 0 bases, with 13 bases remaining between them. The CDR3 loop reads CSVFLGGMNTEAFF. CDR3 sequence (DNA): TGCAGCGTTTTTTTGGGGGGCATGAACACTGAAGCTTTCTTT.

This clonotype was seen at least ten times. The chain joins TRBV5-1 to TRBJ2-3, with a weak D call TRBD1 (6 bases). The germline V and J ends were trimmed by 0 bases and 0 bases, with 11 bases remaining between them. Germline V CDR1 and CDR2: SGHRS, YFSETQ. The CDR3 loop spans 16 amino acids. Written as DNA, the CDR3 is TGCGCCAGCAGCTTGGCCCGGACAGCTAGCACAGATACGCAGTATTTT. Protein sequence: CASSLARTASTDTQYF.

The chain couples TRBV7-8 to TRBJ2-5; no clear D. Germline assignment: CDR1 SGHVS and CDR2 FQNEAQ. Trimming shortened V by 4 bases and J by 5 bases, and 8 bases separated the two germline ends. The CDR3 loop spans 12 amino acids. CDR3 amino acids: CASSWNLETQYF. The CDR3 DNA reads TGTGCCAGCAGCTGGAATTTGGAGACCCAGTACTTC. Full variable domain (remainder filled in from reference TRBV7-8 and TRBJ2-5): GAGVSQSPRYKVAKRGQDVALRCDPISGHVSLFWYQQALGQGPEFLTYFQNEAQLDKSGLPSDRFFAERPEGSVSTLKIQRTQQEDSAVYLCASSWNLETQYFGPGTRLLVL.